One sample yielded the 30 T cell receptor beta chains listed below, sequenced in a study of CD8 T cells in ankylosing spondylitis. TCRdb redid the calling of the 5' RACE reads with MiXCR, one entry per CDR3 protein. Here the sample spans 250,000 to 400,000 distinct CDR3 sequences, around 10% being singletons. The sample consisted of blood, either unsorted or a sorted T cell fraction (not recorded which). The receptors derive from a female donor with ankylosing spondylitis or in good health (not recorded which).

This clonotype has ten or more counts. V gene TRBV29-1 combines with J gene TRBJ2-7; D is unresolved. Trimming pared 6 bases from V and 2 bases from J, leaving 14 bases between. Germline V lookup: CDR1 SQVTM, CDR2 ANQGSEA. This CDR3 comprises 13 residues. CDR3: CSVRVAPAYEQYF. The DNA for the CDR3 is TGCAGCGTGCGTGTCGCCCCGGCCTACGAGCAGTACTTC.

This clonotype has ten or more counts. The V gene is TRBV7-3, the J gene TRBJ2-7; D unclear. V was shortened by 0 bases and J by 4 bases, with 13 bases between the two germline ends. The CDR3 loop spans 15 amino acids. Germline CDR1 is SGHTA and CDR2 is FQGTGA. The CDR3 here is CASSLTGGNDYEQYF. The CDR3 nucleotides are TGTGCCAGCAGCTTAACCGGCGGAAACGATTACGAGCAGTACTTC. Full variable domain (remainder filled in from reference TRBV7-3 and TRBJ2-7): GAGVSQTPSNKVTEKGKYVELRCDPISGHTALYWYRQSLGQGPEFLIYFQGTGAADDSGLPNDRFFAVRPEGSVSTLKIQRTERGDSAVYLCASSLTGGNDYEQYFGPGTRLTVT.

This clonotype was counted many times. The chain combines TRBV7-2 with TRBJ1-1; D not resolved. V was cut by 1 base and J by 2 bases, with 8 bases left in between. Germline V gives CDR1 SGHTA, CDR2 FQGNSA. The CDR3 totals 14 residues. The CDR3 coding sequence is TGTGCCAGCAGCTTAGGCCGGTTCAACACTGAAGCTTTCTTT. This encodes CASSLGRFNTEAFF.

This clonotype was counted many times. The gene calls are TRBV6-5 and TRBJ2-7; tentatively, D is TRBD2 (6 bases). The V end lost 2 bases, the J end lost 6 bases, and 14 bases lay between the germline ends. The CDR3 is made up of 14 amino acids. Germline CDR1 is MNHEY and CDR2 is SVGAGI. The chain's CDR3 is CASSYNSPGGEQYF. DNA for the CDR3: TGTGCCAGCAGTTACAATTCCCCCGGGGGCGAGCAGTACTTC.

This clonotype was observed many times. This chain uses TRBV29-1 with TRBJ2-7; TRBD1 aligns across 7 bases. Per germline, CDR1 SQVTM and CDR2 ANQGSEA. With V trimmed by 4 bases and J by 1 base, 1 base remained unmatched. This CDR3 has 12 residues. The CDR3 nucleotides read TGCAGCGTTGGACAGGGTTCCTACGAGCAGTACTTC. Translating it yields CSVGQGSYEQYF.

This clonotype was recorded a few times. The chain links TRBV28 to TRBJ1-1, with D tentatively TRBD1 (5 bases). Per the germline V gene, CDR1 is MDHEN and CDR2 is SYDVKM. The CDR3 has 15 amino acids. V was trimmed by 10 bases and J by 4 bases, leaving 22 bases between them. The CDR3 nucleotides are TGTGCCATCAAGCGAATGGACACCCTGGGCACTGAAGCTTTCTTT. This sequence encodes CAIKRMDTLGTEAFF.

The table lists this clonotype with many counts. This chain connects TRBV6-1 to TRBJ1-4; D remains ambiguous. The CDR3 consists of 13 residues. With 6 bases removed from V and 7 bases from J, the gap between germline ends came to 12 bases. Germline values: CDR1 MNHNS, CDR2 SASEGT. Here the CDR3 reads CASSLDLGEKLFF. The CDR3 nucleotides read TGTGCCAGCAGCCTCGACTTGGGTGAAAAACTGTTTTTT.

In the case of this clonotype: A much larger clone lies one base from this, so it may be a read error. The chain recombines TRBV29-1 with TRBJ2-5; TRBD1 might be the D (6 bases). CDR3 size: 13 residues. Germline CDR1 reads SQVTM; CDR2 reads ANQGSEA. CDR3 in DNA: TGCAGCGACAGGGCAGTAGGGCAAGGGACCCAGTACTTC. It specifies CSDRAVGQGTQYF.

In its sample, this clonotype was seen a few times. This chain connects TRBV29-1 to TRBJ2-1; 7 nucleotides align to TRBD1. Looked up from germline, CDR1 is SQVTM and CDR2 is ANQGSEA. Losses at the gene ends were 1 base for V and 2 bases for J; bases not matched to a gene: 2. This CDR3 has 14 residues. The CDR3 DNA follows: TGCAGCGTTGAAGCGGGGACAGCCTACAATGAGCAGTTCTTC. Translated: CSVEAGTAYNEQFF.

At least ten counts were recorded for this clonotype. This sequence joins TRBV14 and TRBJ1-3; no firm D call. This CDR3 is 16 amino acids long. V was trimmed by 5 bases and J by 0 bases, leaving 14 bases between them. Germline CDR1 reads SGHDN; CDR2 reads FVKESK. CDR3 loop: CASSVYKVRSGNTIYF. Here the CDR3 DNA reads TGTGCCAGCAGCGTATACAAGGTGCGCTCTGGAAACACCATATATTTT.

This clonotype was counted only a few times. The CDR3 bases are TGTGCCAGCAGTTACTCCCCGAACAGGGAGGTCGGGACCCTGGAGCAGTACTTC. This sequence encodes CASSYSPNREVGTLEQYF. The J gene is TRBJ2-7, the V gene TRBV6-2 or TRBV6-3; the D gene could be TRBD1 or TRBD2 (6 bases each). The CDR3 loop spans 18 amino acids. Trimming removed 0 bases from V and 7 bases from J, with 25 bases in between. The V gene's germline CDR1 is MNHEY and CDR2 SVGEGT.

This clonotype was observed many times. This chain connects TRBV20-1 to TRBJ2-7; a weak D match, TRBD2 (7 bases). CDR1 is DFQATT and CDR2 is SNEGSKA in the germline V gene (reference sequence). This CDR3 has 13 residues. The DNA of the CDR3 is TGCAGGACGGGCGGGGGCCTTGAGTACGAGCAGTACTTC. Protein: CRTGGGLEYEQYF.

The DNA of the CDR3 is TGTGCCAGCAGTTTTCCTAGCGGGGAAGAGACCCAGTACTTC. This gives the protein CASSFPSGEETQYF. This chain uses TRBV25-1 with TRBJ2-5, with 9 bases fitting TRBD2. The CDR3 runs to 14 residues. Trimming cost V 5 bases and J 3 bases; bases outside gene matches: 4. Germline V gives CDR1 MGHDK, CDR2 SYGVNS.

At least ten counts were recorded for this clonotype. This chain links TRBV20-1 with TRBJ2-1, with 8 bases aligning to TRBD2. CDR3 length: 14 amino acids. After removal of 6 bases from V and 6 bases from J, the junction contained 10 bases not matched to a gene. From germline, CDR1 is DFQATT and CDR2 SNEGSKA (reference sequence). The CDR3 here is CSAPKAGGPNEQFF. The CDR3 DNA follows: TGCAGTGCCCCCAAGGCGGGAGGACCCAATGAGCAGTTCTTC.

This clonotype was detected many times. V gene TRBV20-1 combines with J gene TRBJ2-3; 7 bases align to TRBD2. This CDR3 has 15 amino acids. Germline CDR1 reads DFQATT; CDR2 reads SNEGSKA (reference sequence). V was clipped by 5 bases and J by 2 bases; unmatched bases: 10. The CDR3 here is CSAPNPGLHTDTQYF. CDR3 in DNA: TGCAGTGCTCCGAATCCGGGACTACACACAGATACGCAGTATTTT.

The sample holds many counts of this clonotype. The chain employs TRBV29-1 and TRBJ1-1; D not certain. The CDR3 length is 16 residues. Looked up from germline, CDR1 is SQVTM and CDR2 is ANQGSEA. Trimming removed 7 bases at V and 0 bases at J, with 21 bases between. CDR3 nucleotides: TGCAGCGCTAAACGGACCGTCAACCCTATGAACACTGAAGCTTTCTTT. It codes for CSAKRTVNPMNTEAFF.

The chain couples TRBV14 to TRBJ1-3; the D is unclear. There are 12 residues in the CDR3. Germline-derived CDR1 and CDR2 are SGHDN and FVKESK. Trimming cost V 8 bases and J 0 bases, with 5 bases left between them. The DNA of the CDR3 is TGTGCCAGCTCTAACTCTGGAAACACCATATATTTT. Translation: CASSNSGNTIYF.

With respect to this clonotype: Germline is not matched at one junction end, which may reflect a read error. This sequence joins TRBV30 and TRBJ2-2, with D possibly being TRBD2 (5 bases). Germline CDR1 and CDR2: GTSNPN and SVGIG (reference sequence). The CDR3 has 13 amino acids. The CDR3 sequence is CAWAQKVAGELYF. In DNA, the CDR3 is TGTGCCTGGGCCCAGAAAGTTGCCGGGGAGCTGTATTTT.

This clonotype was seen ten or more times. V usage is TRBV5-1 and J usage is TRBJ1-2; 9 bases map to TRBD1. Germline lookup yields CDR1 SGHRS and CDR2 YFSETQ. The CDR3 extends over 15 amino acids. With V trimmed by 4 bases and J by 3 bases, 7 bases remained unmatched. CDR3 region: CASSDVQGADYGYTF. CDR3 DNA: TGCGCCAGCAGCGACGTACAGGGGGCGGACTATGGCTACACCTTC.

The J gene is TRBJ2-1, the V gene TRBV2; no definite D call. The CDR3 covers 11 residues. CDR1 SNHLY and CDR2 FYNNEI come from the germline V gene. Trimming left V 7 bases short and J 4 bases short, with 5 bases between. The DNA of the CDR3 is TGTGCCAGCACGGATTACAATGAGCAGTTCTTC. Its translation is CASTDYNEQFF.

The rearrangement joins TRBV7-9 to TRBJ1-1; possibly TRBD1 for D (6 bases). Trimming took 2 bases from V and 5 from J, leaving 9 bases between them. Germline V gene lookup returns CDR1 SEHNR and CDR2 FQNEAQ (reference sequence). This CDR3 has 13 amino acids. CDR3 region: CASSLPGDTEAFF. The CDR3 DNA sequence: TGTGCCAGCAGCTTACCAGGGGATACTGAAGCTTTCTTT.

This clonotype showed up many times. J is TRBJ2-7 and V is TRBV25-1; 8 bases agree with TRBD1. This CDR3 is 13 amino acids long. Germline-derived CDR1 and CDR2 are MGHDK and SYGVNS. J was trimmed by 3 bases and V by 3 bases; bases with no gene match: 1. The CDR3 DNA reads as TGTGCCAGCAGTGAGGGACAGGTCTACGAGCAGTACTTC. Its translation: CASSEGQVYEQYF.

This clonotype was found a few times. The chain is built from TRBV7-2 and TRBJ2-7, with a possible D match to TRBD1 (5 bases). Deletions cut 5 bases from V and 6 bases from J, with 17 bases between. This CDR3 contains 14 residues. Germline loops: CDR1 SGHTA, CDR2 FQGNSA. The CDR3 sequence: CASSLGPLIREQYF. Written as DNA, the CDR3 is TGTGCCAGCAGCCTGGGGCCCTTAATACGCGAGCAGTACTTC.

The V call is TRBV5-1, the J call TRBJ2-5, with D tentatively TRBD2 (5 bases). Trimming cost V 4 bases and J 1 base, with 11 bases left between them. The germline V gene has CDR1 SGHRS and CDR2 YFSETQ. The CDR3 is 14 amino acids. DNA for the CDR3: TGCGCCAGCAGCAAGACTAACATCCAAGAGACCCAGTACTTC. Protein sequence: CASSKTNIQETQYF.

This clonotype has a count of ten or more. The chain couples TRBV4-1 to TRBJ2-2; possibly TRBD1 or TRBD2 for D (6 bases each). The V gene lost 7 bases and the J gene lost 4 bases, with 16 bases spanning the gap. This CDR3 contains 15 residues. Germline assignment: CDR1 MGHRA and CDR2 YSYEKL. CDR3 nucleotide sequence: TGCGCCAGCAATACCGGGGGCCCTCTCACCGGGGAGCTGTTTTTT. Protein product: CASNTGGPLTGELFF.

Ten or more counts support this clonotype. The J gene is TRBJ2-7, the V gene TRBV29-1; D not certain. CDR1 is SQVTM, CDR2 ANQGSEA, per germline. There are 11 residues in the CDR3. Trimming took 6 bases from V and 2 from J, leaving 8 bases between them. In DNA form, the CDR3 reads TGCAGCGTCGCCAAGGCCTACGAGCAGTACTTC. Translating gives CSVAKAYEQYF.

Comment on this clonotype: One end of the junction fails to match germline, which may point to a read error. This chain uses TRBV20-1 with TRBJ1-5, with 7 bases that match TRBD1. The CDR3 is made up of 17 amino acids. Germline V gene sequence: CDR1 DFQATT, CDR2 SNEGSKA (reference sequence). The CDR3 loop is CCARSTGAAYSNQPQHF. The CDR3 coding sequence is TGCTGTGCTAGATCTACAGGGGCCGCGTATAGCAATCAGCCCCAGCATTTT.

This clonotype occurred a few times. The rearrangement links TRBV5-1 to TRBJ2-1; D gene ambiguous. Per the germline V gene, CDR1 is SGHRS and CDR2 is YFSETQ. The CDR3 totals 13 residues. V was shortened by 0 bases and J by 4 bases, with 5 bases between the two germline ends. This CDR3 reads CASSLAWYNEQFF. The CDR3 DNA sequence: TGCGCCAGCAGCTTGGCCTGGTACAATGAGCAGTTCTTC. The full variable domain, completed using reference TRBV5-1 and TRBJ2-1, is KAGVTQTPRYLIKTRGQQVTLSCSPISGHRSVSWYQQTPGQGLQFLFEYFSETQRNKGNFPGRFSGRQFSNSRSEMNVSTLELGDSALYLCASSLAWYNEQFFGPGTRLTVL.

This clonotype was picked up many times. This rearrangement joins TRBV9 to TRBJ2-7; TRBD2 is a possible D gene (6 bases). Germline V gene lookup returns CDR1 SGDLS and CDR2 YYNGEE. The CDR3 is 15 amino acids. V was cut by 0 bases and J by 2 bases, with 12 bases left in between. CDR3 nucleotide sequence: TGTGCCAGCAGCGTAGAACCCGGGAGAGCCTACGAGCAGTACTTC. Amino acid sequence: CASSVEPGRAYEQYF.

This clonotype came up many times. The chain combines TRBV5-1 with TRBJ2-7; 8 bases align to TRBD1. The CDR3 sequence is 16 residues long. J gave up 3 bases and V 4 bases, and 12 bases lay outside the gene matches. Germline loops: CDR1 SGHRS, CDR2 YFSETQ. The CDR3 reads CASSLKDREVYYEQYF. CDR3 bases: TGCGCCAGCAGCCTAAAGGACAGGGAAGTTTACTACGAGCAGTACTTC.